The table lists the clone carrying this T cell receptor beta chain with a few counts. Antigen: not known. The source of the sample is a study of beta chain features in type 1 diabetes. One heparinised draw, averaging roughly 110 mL, was taken per donor. Notes on the study in general: A potential influence of HLA type upon TCRB rearrangement remained unresolved herein.

CDR1 and CDR2 from the germline V gene are SGDLS and YYNGEE. CDR3 length equals 15 residues. V lost 0 bases to trimming and J lost 8 bases, with 14 bases between them. Isolated RNA was reverse transcribed in full, so expressed TCRB transcripts were sequenced. TCRdb's copy holds only in-frame clones and misses some; the assay was immunoSEQ multiplex PCR. Of some 900,000 clones listed, roughly 16% were seen once; the top ten hold 0.023%. The sequencing sample was made of naive CD4+ T cells from blood. The sequence came from a woman under 30 in good health. This chain links TRBV9 with TRBJ2-2, with D unresolved. The CDR3 nucleotides read TGTGCCAGCAGCGTAGTCGGCAGCCAGGCGGGGGAGCTGTTTTTT. Its protein is CASSVVGSQAGELFF. The whole variable domain, filled in from reference TRBV9 and TRBJ2-2, reads DSGVTQTPKHLITATGQRVTLRCSPRSGDLSVYWYQQSLDQGLQFLIQYYNGEERAKGNILERFSAQQFPDLHSELNLSSLELGDSALYFCASSVVGSQAGELFFGEGSRLTVL.